These 27 T cell receptor beta chains share one sample of origin, sequenced in a study of response to subunit inactivated influenza vaccine. TCRdb called the RT-PCR reads again in MiXCR, with one record for every CDR3 protein. The sample holds about 620,000 distinct CDR3 sequences, approximately 10% seen once. The sample here was PBMCs from blood, taken on the day of vaccination. These TCRs come from a man aged 50 to 60 who received an inactivated influenza vaccine.

The sample holds a few counts of this clonotype. V is TRBV7-8 and J is TRBJ2-5; 8 bases fit TRBD1. From germline, CDR1 is SGHVS and CDR2 FQNEAQ. After removal of 5 bases from V and 5 bases from J, the junction contained 13 bases not matched to a gene. The CDR3 is 16 amino acids. The CDR3 nucleotides read TGTGCCAGCAGCCCCAGGACAGGGCCTAGGGGGGAGACCCAGTACTTC. Encoded protein: CASSPRTGPRGETQYF.

The chain carries TRBV9 and TRBJ2-3, with 8 bases aligning to TRBD2. V shed 1 base and J 6 bases; nucleotides not matched to a gene: 10. CDR3 length: 16 residues. The germline gives CDR1 SGDLS, CDR2 YYNGEE. As DNA, the CDR3 is TGTGCCAGCAGCGTATACGGGAGGGAAACGAGGGATACGCAGTATTTT. Translation gives CASSVYGRETRDTQYF.

The chain combines TRBV4-3 with TRBJ1-1; 8 bases align to TRBD1. The CDR3 runs 16 residues. The J segment lost 5 bases and the V segment lost 3 bases, leaving 11 bases of the junction unmatched. Germline V gene sequence: CDR1 LGHNA, CDR2 YSLEER. CDR3 loop: CASSHDPGGYKTEAFF. As DNA, the CDR3 is TGCGCCAGCAGCCATGACCCAGGGGGCTACAAGACTGAAGCTTTCTTT.

This clonotype has a count of ten or more. This sequence joins TRBV29-1 and TRBJ2-1; TRBD1 matches at 8 bases. The junction had 5 bases not matched to a gene; V was cut back by 2 bases and J by 5 bases. Looked up from germline, CDR1 is SQVTM and CDR2 is ANQGSEA. The CDR3 runs 14 residues. The CDR3 is CSVEKGQVNNEQFF. In DNA form, the CDR3 reads TGCAGCGTTGAAAAGGGACAGGTTAACAATGAGCAGTTCTTC.

CDR3 bases: TGTGCCAGCAGCCCCTCCGGGAAGGGGGAGCAGTACTTC. This codes for CASSPSGKGEQYF. This chain connects TRBV7-9 to TRBJ2-7; D may correspond to TRBD1 or TRBD2 (5 bases each). V lost 5 bases and J 7 bases, leaving 15 bases between the germline ends. Looked up from germline, CDR1 is SEHNR and CDR2 is FQNEAQ (reference sequence). The CDR3 covers 13 residues.

There are a few counts of this clonotype. The chain is built from TRBV20-1 and TRBJ2-5; the D gene could be TRBD1 or TRBD2 (5 bases each). The CDR3 sequence is 11 residues long. CDR1 DFQATT and CDR2 SNEGSKA come from the germline V gene (reference sequence). CDR3 sequence (DNA): TGCATGGGGGATGCGGGAGAGACCCAGTACTTC. This codes for CMGDAGETQYF.

The table lists this clonotype with a few counts. The chain has TRBV6-2 or TRBV6-3 and TRBJ2-1; D may correspond to TRBD1 or TRBD2 (6 bases each). This CDR3 comprises 19 residues. Germline V gives CDR1 MNHEY, CDR2 SVGEGT. V dropped 0 bases and J dropped 9 bases, with 27 bases sitting between them. The CDR3 loop reads CASSYSRAMRSGAQGEQFF. The CDR3 nucleotides read TGTGCCAGCAGTTACTCGAGGGCAATGAGGTCGGGGGCCCAAGGTGAGCAGTTCTTC.

The chain combines TRBV3-2 with TRBJ2-2; the table calls TRBD2, which could not be checked here. TRBV3-2 is termed a pseudogene. The CDR3 sequence is 17 residues long. DNA for the CDR3: TGTGCCACCTCCCAAGATTCGGGACTAGCGTCCGCCGGGGAGCTGTTTTTT. It is translated as CATSQDSGLASAGELFF.

The V call is TRBV9, the J call TRBJ2-1; 11 nucleotides align to TRBD1. CDR3 length: 19 residues. From germline, CDR1 is SGDLS and CDR2 YYNGEE. J was trimmed by 7 bases and V by 0 bases; bases with no gene match: 15. Written as DNA, the CDR3 is TGTGCCAGCAGCGTAGTAGCCGGAGGACAGGGGGCGAGGGGAAATGAGCAGTTCTTC. It specifies CASSVVAGGQGARGNEQFF.

The table lists this clonotype with a few counts. This rearrangement joins TRBV18 to TRBJ2-3, with 7 bases lining up with TRBD2. Germline V lookup: CDR1 KGHSH, CDR2 LQKENI. The CDR3 has 16 residues. V gave up 0 bases and J gave up 0 bases; unmatched junction bases: 3. CDR3 residues: CASSPPSGASTDTQYF. For the CDR3, the DNA is TGTGCCAGCTCACCACCGAGCGGGGCGAGCACAGATACGCAGTATTTT.

This clonotype was picked up a small number of times. The J gene is TRBJ2-5, the V gene TRBV5-1; either TRBD1 or TRBD2 may supply D (7 bases each). The CDR3 is 16 amino acids. Trimming stripped 0 bases from V and 3 bases from J, with 15 bases between. The germline gives CDR1 SGHRS, CDR2 YFSETQ. This chain's CDR3 is CASSLVLTGTKETQYF. The CDR3 DNA follows: TGCGCCAGCAGCTTGGTTCTGACAGGGACTAAAGAGACCCAGTACTTC. The variable domain in full, completed from reference TRBV5-1 and TRBJ2-5, reads KAGVTQTPRYLIKTRGQQVTLSCSPISGHRSVSWYQQTPGQGLQFLFEYFSETQRNKGNFPGRFSGRQFSNSRSEMNVSTLELGDSALYLCASSLVLTGTKETQYFGPGTRLLVL.

This clonotype was detected only a few times. The V and J genes are TRBV4-3 and TRBJ2-1; unclear D gene. The CDR3 has 13 residues. From germline, CDR1 is LGHNA and CDR2 YSLEER. Trimming left V 3 bases short and J 7 bases short, with 10 bases between. The CDR3 loop is CASSHGWGNEQFF. The CDR3 DNA is TGCGCCAGCAGCCATGGTTGGGGTAATGAGCAGTTCTTC.

This clonotype was counted between two and nine times. This sequence joins TRBV20-1 and TRBJ2-1, with a possible D match to TRBD1 (5 bases). Trimming pared 0 bases from V and 13 bases from J, leaving 19 bases between. The CDR3 spans 14 residues. Looked up from germline, CDR1 is DFQATT and CDR2 is SNEGSKA (reference sequence). CDR3 sequence reads: CSARDYYRGPLQFF. The DNA of the CDR3 is TGCAGTGCTAGAGATTACTATAGGGGCCCTCTACAGTTCTTC.

This clonotype came up many times. The rearrangement uses TRBV3-1 and TRBJ2-3; 13 bases are shared with TRBD2. With 6 bases clipped from V and 4 bases from J, the junction kept 4 bases outside the gene matches. The CDR3 consists of 15 residues. The V gene's germline CDR1 is LGHDT and CDR2 YNNKEL (reference sequence). CDR3 amino acids: CASSRLAGGSDTQYF. CDR3 bases: TGTGCCAGCAGTCGACTAGCGGGAGGTTCAGATACGCAGTATTTT.

This clonotype occurred many times. The chain employs TRBV12-3 or TRBV12-4 and TRBJ2-2; D may be TRBD2 (5 bases). Trimming pared 0 bases from V and 1 base from J, leaving 9 bases between. This CDR3 comprises 16 residues. The CDR3 spells CASSLAGVGNTGELFF. The CDR3 bases are TGTGCCAGCAGTTTAGCGGGAGTGGGGAACACCGGGGAGCTGTTTTTT.

This clonotype occurred many times. This chain joins TRBV3-1 and TRBJ1-2, with a weak D call TRBD1 (6 bases). CDR3 length: 15 amino acids. Germline V gene lookup returns CDR1 LGHDT and CDR2 YNNKEL (reference sequence). Between the trimmed V and J ends, which lost 0 bases and 4 bases, there was a span of 12 bases. This chain's CDR3 is CASSQDDRTAYGYTF. CDR3 DNA sequence: TGTGCCAGCAGCCAAGACGACAGGACCGCCTATGGCTACACCTTC.

This clonotype was observed a handful of times. The rearrangement uses TRBV20-1 and TRBJ2-1; 9 bases align to TRBD2. V lost 0 bases to trimming and J lost 9 bases; unmatched junction nucleotides: 9. This CDR3 region has 15 residues. Per the germline V gene, CDR1 is DFQATT and CDR2 is SNEGSKA (reference sequence). CDR3 DNA: TGCAGTGCTAGAGAGGCGGGAGGGCCGAAGGGTGAGCAGTTCTTC. It codes for CSAREAGGPKGEQFF.

This clonotype showed up just a few times. This sequence joins TRBV5-1 and TRBJ2-3; TRBD2 agrees at 9 bases. CDR1 is SGHRS and CDR2 is YFSETQ in the germline V gene. V was clipped by 4 bases and J by 2 bases; unmatched bases: 8. CDR3 size: 16 residues. This chain's CDR3 is CASSPSSGVTTDTQYF. For the CDR3, the DNA is TGCGCCAGCAGCCCTTCTAGCGGGGTAACCACAGATACGCAGTATTTT.

This clonotype was counted a few times. V usage is TRBV9 and J usage is TRBJ2-7; the match to TRBD2 covers 11 bases. Losses at the gene ends were 0 bases for V and 3 bases for J; bases not matched to a gene: 5. The CDR3 runs 16 residues. Germline-derived CDR1 and CDR2 are SGDLS and YYNGEE. The CDR3 is CASSVGGGTSGYEQYF. The CDR3 bases are TGTGCCAGCAGCGTAGGGGGTGGGACTAGCGGCTACGAGCAGTACTTC.

The chain links TRBV5-5 to TRBJ2-2; no definite D call. The germline V gene encodes CDR1 SGHKS and CDR2 YYEKEE (reference sequence). Trimming removed 4 bases at V and 5 bases at J, with 18 bases between. CDR3 length: 16 amino acids. The CDR3 spells CASSHLTGDPTGELFF. The CDR3 DNA sequence: TGTGCCAGCAGCCACCTTACTGGGGATCCGACCGGGGAGCTGTTTTTT.

The table lists this clonotype with many counts. J is TRBJ2-5 and V is TRBV28, with D possibly called TRBD1 or TRBD2 (5 bases each). Germline CDR1 MDHEN, CDR2 SYDVKM. The CDR3 is 15 residues long. V was clipped by 3 bases and J by 7 bases, with 18 bases between them. The CDR3 sequence is CASSFGGFPLGTQYF. In nucleotides, the CDR3 is TGTGCCAGCAGTTTTGGGGGTTTCCCCCTAGGGACCCAGTACTTC. The variable domain in full, with the rest retrieved from reference TRBV28 and TRBJ2-5, is DVKVTQSSRYLVKRTGEKVFLECVQDMDHENMFWYRQDPGLGLRLIYFSYDVKMKEKGDIPEGYSVSREKKERFSLILESASTNQTSMYLCASSFGGFPLGTQYFGPGTRLLVL.

The table lists this clonotype with a few counts. The chain links TRBV20-1 to TRBJ2-4; TRBD2 agrees at 14 bases. After removal of 0 bases from V and 1 base from J, the junction contained 11 bases not matched to a gene. Germline V gene lookup returns CDR1 DFQATT and CDR2 SNEGSKA (reference sequence). This CDR3 region has 20 residues. This CDR3 is CSARDPGTSGSGMAKNIQYF. The CDR3 DNA follows: TGCAGTGCTAGAGATCCCGGGACTAGCGGGAGTGGAATGGCCAAAAACATTCAGTACTTC.

In its sample, this clonotype was seen many times. The CDR3 region has the DNA TGTGCCAGCAGCCGGGACAACAACTATGGCTACACCTTC. Its translation: CASSRDNNYGYTF. The chain joins TRBV7-2 to TRBJ1-2; tentative D call: TRBD1 (6 bases). The CDR3 contains 13 residues. The germline V gene encodes CDR1 SGHTA and CDR2 FQGNSA. Between the trimmed V and J ends, which lost 5 bases and 2 bases, there was a span of 9 bases.

This clonotype was seen repeatedly, ten times or more. The rearrangement links TRBV3-1 to TRBJ2-5; 12 nucleotides line up with TRBD2. This CDR3 has 16 residues. The V and J ends lost 0 bases and 7 bases, in that order; junction bases with no gene match: 6. The germline CDR1 and CDR2 sequences are LGHDT and YNNKEL (reference sequence). CDR3 sequence: CASSQDRKLAGGTQYF. The CDR3 nucleotides are TGTGCCAGCAGCCAAGATAGGAAACTAGCGGGAGGGACCCAGTACTTC.

The rearrangement links TRBV12-3 or TRBV12-4 to TRBJ1-1; D not resolved. The CDR3 loop spans 13 amino acids. Trimming cost V 2 bases and J 5 bases, with 9 bases left between them. The DNA for the CDR3 is TGTGCCAGCAGTTTATTCGGGCTGACTGAAGCTTTCTTT. As protein: CASSLFGLTEAFF.

This clonotype has just a few counts. This chain connects TRBV20-1 to TRBJ2-3; 12 nucleotides match TRBD2. This CDR3 spans 14 amino acids. Germline V CDR1 and CDR2: DFQATT, SNEGSKA (reference sequence). The ends lost 6 bases at V and 4 bases at J; junction bases unmatched: 5. The CDR3 DNA follows: TGCAGTGCCACTAGCGGGAGGAGGCCAGATACGCAGTATTTT. Protein: CSATSGRRPDTQYF.

This clonotype was found a few times. V gene TRBV7-2 combines with J gene TRBJ1-1; possibly TRBD1 for D (5 bases). The CDR3 is 15 residues long. V was trimmed by 1 base and J by 4 bases, leaving 13 bases between them. CDR1 and CDR2 from the germline V gene are SGHTA and FQGNSA. The CDR3: CASSLVQGVATEAFF. The CDR3 region has the DNA TGTGCCAGCAGCTTAGTCCAGGGCGTCGCCACTGAAGCTTTCTTT.